A single sample is the source of the 8 T cell receptor beta chains below, sequenced in a study of CD8+CD57+ T cells in acquired aplastic anemia. Sequencing involved patients with CD8+CD57+ cell expansion previously shown by flow cytometry. Genomic DNA provided the template from which TCR beta VDJ and CDR3 profiles were obtained. In TCRdb, the reads were re-called with MiXCR into one record per CDR3 protein. The sample lists approximately 180,000 distinct CDR3 sequences, around 48% occurring once. Input material: sorted CD4+, CD8+, or CD8+CD57+ T cells (not recorded which) from PBMCs. The receptor set was obtained from a human donor with aplastic anemia.

The table lists this clonotype with a few counts. This sequence joins TRBV7-2 and TRBJ1-1; perhaps TRBD1 as D (6 bases). Per germline, CDR1 SGHTA and CDR2 FQGNSA. Trimming took off 7 bases at V and 5 bases at J, with 14 bases between the two ends. The CDR3 contains 13 residues. The CDR3 coding sequence is TGTGCCAGCACCCGAACCCAGGGGACTGAAGCTTTCTTT. Residues: CASTRTQGTEAFF.

At least ten counts were recorded for this clonotype. V and J are TRBV6-1 and TRBJ2-1, with D maybe TRBD1 (5 bases). This CDR3 contains 13 residues. Trimming took off 6 bases at V and 8 bases at J, with 14 bases between the two ends. Germline V gene sequence: CDR1 MNHNS, CDR2 SASEGT. The CDR3 protein is CASRLGVDDEQFF. In DNA, the CDR3 is TGTGCCAGCAGATTAGGGGTGGACGATGAGCAGTTCTTC.

V gene TRBV19 combines with J gene TRBJ2-7; D unresolved. Trimming stripped 3 bases from V and 3 bases from J, with 12 bases between. This CDR3 is built from 14 residues. Germline CDR1 and CDR2: LNHDA and SQIVND (reference sequence). Written as DNA, the CDR3 is TGTGCCAGTAGTATGTTTGGGGATAACTACGAGCAGTACTTC. Translation gives CASSMFGDNYEQYF.

As regards this clonotype: The junction and the germline gene differ at one end; a read error may be behind it. The V gene is TRBV4-1, the J gene TRBJ2-5; 8 bases are shared with TRBD2. Per the germline V gene, CDR1 is MGHRA and CDR2 is YSYEKL. This CDR3 has 18 amino acids. The DNA for the CDR3 is TGTGCCAGCAGCCAAGATAGACGTAAGGGACTAGTGAAAGAGACCCAGTACTTC. This codes for CASSQDRRKGLVKETQYF.

The chain recombines TRBV6-1 with TRBJ1-5; D gene uncertain. The germline V gene has CDR1 MNHNS and CDR2 SASEGT. The CDR3 has 13 residues. Trimming removed 5 bases at V and 4 bases at J, with 9 bases between. The CDR3 loop is CASSRVTNQPQHF. Written as DNA, the CDR3 is TGTGCCAGCAGTCGGGTGACTAATCAGCCCCAGCATTTT.

This clonotype has a count of ten or more. A single base separates this from a much larger clone, so it may be a read error. This chain joins TRBV2 and TRBJ1-2; D remains unclear. Germline V gives CDR1 SNHLY, CDR2 FYNNEI. The CDR3 has 12 residues. The CDR3 DNA reads TGTGCCAGCGGTGAAGCGTACTATGGCTACACCTTC. Translated: CASGEAYYGYTF. Drawing the rest from reference TRBV2 and TRBJ1-2, the complete variable domain is EPEVTQTPSHQVTQMGQEVILRCVPISNHLYFYWYRQILGQKVEFLVSFYNNEISEKSEIFDDQFSVERPDGSNFTLKIRSTKLEDSAMYFCASGEAYYGYTFGSGTRLTVV.

This clonotype was picked up many times. The chain joins TRBV6-1 to TRBJ1-5; D gene ambiguous. V shed 6 bases and J shed 0 bases, with 12 bases lying between them. Germline CDR1 and CDR2: MNHNS and SASEGT. CDR3 length: 15 amino acids. CDR3 in amino acids: CASSRWVDSNQPQHF. The CDR3 DNA is TGTGCCAGCAGCCGCTGGGTGGATAGCAATCAGCCCCAGCATTTT.

CDR3 nucleotides: TGTGCCAGCCGGCCCGATAATTCACCCCTCCACTTT. It is translated as CASRPDNSPLHF. The V gene is TRBV25-1, the J gene TRBJ1-6; D gene unclear. Per the germline V gene, CDR1 is MGHDK and CDR2 is SYGVNS. This CDR3 region has 12 residues. V gave up 8 bases and J gave up 5 bases, with 7 bases separating them.